The clone carrying this T cell receptor (beta chain) was detected only a few times. Orbital computed tomography and thyroid ultrasound, together with serum TRAb and thyroxine and clinical symptoms, were used for diagnoses. The CDR3 regions of TCR beta were amplified from RNA transcripts. Initially, a first-round RT-PCR of the TCR CDR3 employed the HTBI primer set. One entry per CDR3 protein results from TCRdb running MiXCR on the multiplex PCR reads. The top ten hold approximately 23% of the sample, which has hundreds of thousands of distinct CDR3 sequences, about 15% seen once. The data derive from a study of T cells in Graves' hyperthyroidism and ophthalmopathy. The CDR3 is 13 amino acids. From germline, CDR1 is SGHTA and CDR2 FQGTGA. Trimming stripped 5 bases from V and 1 base from J, with 7 bases between.

V and J are TRBV7-3 and TRBJ2-3, with D possibly being TRBD1 (5 bases). The TCR comes from a woman under 40 with Graves' hyperthyroidism. The source material was blood. The CDR3 sequence is CASSRGGTDTQYF. The CDR3 DNA follows: TGTGCCAGCAGCAGGGGTGGCACAGATACGCAGTATTTT.